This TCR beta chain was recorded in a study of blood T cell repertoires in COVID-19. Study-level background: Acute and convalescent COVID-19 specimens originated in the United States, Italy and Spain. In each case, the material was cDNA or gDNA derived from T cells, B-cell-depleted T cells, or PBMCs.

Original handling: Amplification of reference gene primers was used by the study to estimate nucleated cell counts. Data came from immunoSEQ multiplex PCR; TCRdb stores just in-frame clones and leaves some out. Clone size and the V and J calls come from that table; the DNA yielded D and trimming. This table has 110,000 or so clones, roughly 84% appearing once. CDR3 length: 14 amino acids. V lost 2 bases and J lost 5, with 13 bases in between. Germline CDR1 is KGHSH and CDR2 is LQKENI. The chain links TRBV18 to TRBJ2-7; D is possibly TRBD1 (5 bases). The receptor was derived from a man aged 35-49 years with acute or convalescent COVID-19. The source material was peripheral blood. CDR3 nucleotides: TGTGCCAGCTCACCAATCAAAACAGGAAACGAGCAGTACTTC. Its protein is CASSPIKTGNEQYF. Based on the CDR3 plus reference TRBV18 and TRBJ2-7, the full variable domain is NAGVMQNPRHLVRRRGQEARLRCSPMKGHSHVYWYRQLPEEGLKFMVYLQKENIIDESGMPKERFSAEFPKEGPSILRIQQVVRGDSAAYFCASSPIKTGNEQYFGPGTRLTVT.